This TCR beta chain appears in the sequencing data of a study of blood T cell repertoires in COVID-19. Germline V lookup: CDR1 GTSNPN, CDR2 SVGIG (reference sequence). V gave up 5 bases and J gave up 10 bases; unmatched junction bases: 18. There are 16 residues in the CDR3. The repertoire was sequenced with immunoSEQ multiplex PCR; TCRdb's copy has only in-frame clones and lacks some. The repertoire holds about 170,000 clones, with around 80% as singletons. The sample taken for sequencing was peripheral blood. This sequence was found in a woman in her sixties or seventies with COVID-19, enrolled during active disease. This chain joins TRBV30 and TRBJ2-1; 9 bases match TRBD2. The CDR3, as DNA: TGTGCCTGGTGCGGGGGTAGCGGGAGCCACGGAAACGAGCAGTTCTTC. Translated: CAWCGGSGSHGNEQFF. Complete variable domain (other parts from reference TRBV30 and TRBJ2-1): SQTIHQWPATLVQPVGSPLSLECTVEGTSNPNLYWYRQAAGRGLQLLFYSVGIGQISSEVPQNLSASRPQDRQFILSSKKLLLSDSGFYLCAWCGGSGSHGNEQFFGPGTRLTVL.